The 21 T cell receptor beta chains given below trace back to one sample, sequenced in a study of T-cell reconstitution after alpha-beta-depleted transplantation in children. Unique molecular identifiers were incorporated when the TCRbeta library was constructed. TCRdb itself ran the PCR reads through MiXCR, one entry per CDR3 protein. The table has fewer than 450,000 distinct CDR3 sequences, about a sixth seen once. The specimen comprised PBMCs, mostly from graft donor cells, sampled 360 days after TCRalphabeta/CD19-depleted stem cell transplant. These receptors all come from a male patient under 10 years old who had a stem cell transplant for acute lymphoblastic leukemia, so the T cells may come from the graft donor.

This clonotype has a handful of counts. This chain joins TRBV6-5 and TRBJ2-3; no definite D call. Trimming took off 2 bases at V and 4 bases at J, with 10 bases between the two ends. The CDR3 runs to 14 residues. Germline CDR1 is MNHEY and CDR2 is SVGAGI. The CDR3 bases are TGTGCCAGCAGTTACAGCAGTATAGCAGATACGCAGTATTTT. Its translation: CASSYSSIADTQYF.

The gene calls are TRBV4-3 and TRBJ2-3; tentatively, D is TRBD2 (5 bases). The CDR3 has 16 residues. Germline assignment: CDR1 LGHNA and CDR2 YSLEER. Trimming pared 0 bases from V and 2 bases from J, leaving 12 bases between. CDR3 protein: CASSQDIANPTDTQYF. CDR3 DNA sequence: TGCGCCAGCAGCCAAGATATAGCGAACCCCACAGATACGCAGTATTTT.

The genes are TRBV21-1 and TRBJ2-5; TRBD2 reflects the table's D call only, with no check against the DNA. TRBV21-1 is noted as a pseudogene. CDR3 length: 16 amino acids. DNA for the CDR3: TGTGCCAGCAGCAATAGACTAGCGGTTCTCCAAGAGACCCAGTACTTC. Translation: CASSNRLAVLQETQYF.

Written as DNA, the CDR3 is TGTGCCAGCAGTGCTGGGGGGCAAGAGACCCAGTACTTC. Translation gives CASSAGGQETQYF. The J gene is TRBJ2-5, the V gene TRBV2, with D tentatively TRBD2 (6 bases). With 4 bases removed from V and 2 bases from J, the gap between germline ends came to 8 bases. The CDR3 spans 13 residues. Germline CDR1 and CDR2: SNHLY and FYNNEI.

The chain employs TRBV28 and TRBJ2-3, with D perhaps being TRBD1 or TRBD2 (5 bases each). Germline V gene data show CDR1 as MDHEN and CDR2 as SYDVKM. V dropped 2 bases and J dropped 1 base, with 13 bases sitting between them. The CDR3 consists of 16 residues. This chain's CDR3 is CASSLEVWGRTDTQYF. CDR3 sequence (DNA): TGTGCCAGCAGTTTAGAGGTTTGGGGACGCACAGATACGCAGTATTTT.

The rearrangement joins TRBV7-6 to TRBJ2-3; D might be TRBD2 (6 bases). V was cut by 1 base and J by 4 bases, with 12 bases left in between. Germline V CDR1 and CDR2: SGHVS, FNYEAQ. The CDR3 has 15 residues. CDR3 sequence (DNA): TGTGCCAGCAGCTTAGTTCCTAGCGCCGCAGATACGCAGTATTTT. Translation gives CASSLVPSAADTQYF.

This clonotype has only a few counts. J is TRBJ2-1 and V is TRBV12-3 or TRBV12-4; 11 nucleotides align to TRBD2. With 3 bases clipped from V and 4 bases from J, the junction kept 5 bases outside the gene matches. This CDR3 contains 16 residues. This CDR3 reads CASSFRGTSGYNEQFF. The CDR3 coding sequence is TGTGCCAGCAGTTTCCGAGGGACTAGCGGATACAATGAGCAGTTCTTC.

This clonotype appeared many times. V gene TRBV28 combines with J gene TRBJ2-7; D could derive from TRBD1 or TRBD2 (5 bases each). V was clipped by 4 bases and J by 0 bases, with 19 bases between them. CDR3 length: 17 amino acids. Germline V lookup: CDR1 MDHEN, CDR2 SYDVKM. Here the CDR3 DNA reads TGTGCCAGCAGTTCCCTCGGGGCCCGAGGACCCTCCTACGAGCAGTACTTC. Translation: CASSSLGARGPSYEQYF.

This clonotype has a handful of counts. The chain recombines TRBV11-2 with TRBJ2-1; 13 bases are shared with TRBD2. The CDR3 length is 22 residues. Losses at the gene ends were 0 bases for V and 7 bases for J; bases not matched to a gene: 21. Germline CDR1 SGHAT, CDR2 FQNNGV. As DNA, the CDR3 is TGTGCCAGCAGCTTAGAAGGGGGGCGGACTAGCGGGAGCCTAAGGGGGAGGAATGAGCAGTTCTTC. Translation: CASSLEGGRTSGSLRGRNEQFF. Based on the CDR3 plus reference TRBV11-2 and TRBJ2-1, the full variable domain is EAGVAQSPRYKIIEKRQSVAFWCNPISGHATLYWYQQILGQGPKLLIQFQNNGVVDDSQLPKDRFSAERLKGVDSTLKIQPAKLEDSAVYLCASSLEGGRTSGSLRGRNEQFFGPGTRLTVL.

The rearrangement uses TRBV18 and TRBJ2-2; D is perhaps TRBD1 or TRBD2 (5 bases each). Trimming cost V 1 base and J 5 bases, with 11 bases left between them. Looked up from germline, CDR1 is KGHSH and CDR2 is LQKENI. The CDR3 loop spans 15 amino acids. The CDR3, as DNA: TGTGCCAGCTCACCACGGGGCCCGGGGACCGGGGAGCTGTTTTTT. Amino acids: CASSPRGPGTGELFF.

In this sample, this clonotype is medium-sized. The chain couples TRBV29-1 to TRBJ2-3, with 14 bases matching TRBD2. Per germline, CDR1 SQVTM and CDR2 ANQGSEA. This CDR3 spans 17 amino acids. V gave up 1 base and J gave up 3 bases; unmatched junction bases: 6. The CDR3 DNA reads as TGCAGCGTTGAAGTCTTGGGACTAGCGGGAGCGACAGATACGCAGTATTTT. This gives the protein CSVEVLGLAGATDTQYF.

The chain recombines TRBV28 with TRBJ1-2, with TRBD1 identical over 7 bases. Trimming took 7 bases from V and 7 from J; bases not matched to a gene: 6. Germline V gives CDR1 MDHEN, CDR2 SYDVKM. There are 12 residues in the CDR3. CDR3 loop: CASTDRESGYTF. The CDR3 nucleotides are TGTGCCAGCACCGACAGGGAATCTGGCTACACCTTC.

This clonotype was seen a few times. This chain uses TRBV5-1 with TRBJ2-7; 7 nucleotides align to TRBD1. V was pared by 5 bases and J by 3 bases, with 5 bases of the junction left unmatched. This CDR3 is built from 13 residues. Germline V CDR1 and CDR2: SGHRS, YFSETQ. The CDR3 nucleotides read TGCGCCAGCAGTCAGGGACAGATCTACGAGCAGTACTTC. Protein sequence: CASSQGQIYEQYF.

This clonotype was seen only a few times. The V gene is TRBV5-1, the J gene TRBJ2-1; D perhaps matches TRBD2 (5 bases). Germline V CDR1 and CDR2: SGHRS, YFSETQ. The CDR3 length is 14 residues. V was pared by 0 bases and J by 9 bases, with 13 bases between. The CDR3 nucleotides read TGCGCCAGCAGCTTGGCCGCTAGCACTGCTGAGCAGTTCTTC. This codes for CASSLAASTAEQFF.

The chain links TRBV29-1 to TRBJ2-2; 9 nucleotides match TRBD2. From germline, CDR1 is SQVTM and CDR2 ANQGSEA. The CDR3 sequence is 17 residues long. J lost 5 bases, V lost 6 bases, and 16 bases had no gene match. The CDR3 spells CSVLLKDSGRETGELFF. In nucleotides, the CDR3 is TGCAGCGTCCTCCTAAAGGATAGCGGGAGAGAAACCGGGGAGCTGTTTTTT.

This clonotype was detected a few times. The CDR3 DNA sequence: TGTGCCAGCAGTGGTAAACAGGGGACCAGACAGCCCCAGCATTTT. Protein: CASSGKQGTRQPQHF. This chain uses TRBV6-1 with TRBJ1-5, with TRBD1 matching over 7 bases. With V trimmed by 4 bases and J by 7 bases, 10 bases remained unmatched. The CDR3 loop spans 15 amino acids. Per the germline V gene, CDR1 is MNHNS and CDR2 is SASEGT.

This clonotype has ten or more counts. CDR3 in amino acids: CASSHRRAHDTQYF. Here the CDR3 DNA reads TGTGCCAGCAGCCATCGGAGGGCTCACGATACGCAGTATTTT. V usage is TRBV27 and J usage is TRBJ2-3, with D perhaps matching TRBD2 (6 bases). Germline V lookup: CDR1 MNHEY, CDR2 SMNVEV (reference sequence). CDR3 length: 14 residues. The V gene lost 6 bases and the J gene lost 6 bases, with 16 bases spanning the gap.

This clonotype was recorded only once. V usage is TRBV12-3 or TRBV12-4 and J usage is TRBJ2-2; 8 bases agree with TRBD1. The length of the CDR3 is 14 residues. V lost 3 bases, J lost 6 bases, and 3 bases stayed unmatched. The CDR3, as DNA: TGTGCCAGCAGTTTCTGGACAGGGCCCGGGGAGCTGTTTTTT. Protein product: CASSFWTGPGELFF.

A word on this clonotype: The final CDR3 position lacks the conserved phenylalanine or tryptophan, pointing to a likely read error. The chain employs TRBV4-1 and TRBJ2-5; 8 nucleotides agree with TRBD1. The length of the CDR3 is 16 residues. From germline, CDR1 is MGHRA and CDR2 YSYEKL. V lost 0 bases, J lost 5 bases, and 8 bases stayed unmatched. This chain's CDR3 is CASSQDGTGVMETQYY. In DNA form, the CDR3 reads TGCGCCAGCAGCCAAGATGGGACAGGTGTTATGGAGACCCAGTACTAC.

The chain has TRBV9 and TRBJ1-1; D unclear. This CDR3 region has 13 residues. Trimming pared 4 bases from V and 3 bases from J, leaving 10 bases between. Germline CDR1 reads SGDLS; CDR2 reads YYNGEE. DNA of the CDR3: TGTGCCAGCAGCCCAACCGAAGACACTGAAGCTTTCTTT. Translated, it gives CASSPTEDTEAFF. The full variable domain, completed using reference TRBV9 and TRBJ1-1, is DSGVTQTPKHLITATGQRVTLRCSPRSGDLSVYWYQQSLDQGLQFLIQYYNGEERAKGNILERFSAQQFPDLHSELNLSSLELGDSALYFCASSPTEDTEAFFGQGTRLTVV.

The CDR3 DNA is TGTGCCACCAGTTTGCACAGGGGACGGAATCAGCCCCAGCATTTT. This codes for CATSLHRGRNQPQHF. The rearrangement links TRBV15 to TRBJ1-5, with 7 bases lining up with TRBD1. This CDR3 comprises 15 residues. The V and J ends lost 6 bases and 4 bases, in that order; junction bases with no gene match: 9. Germline CDR1 LNHNV, CDR2 YYDKDF (reference sequence).